Below are 17 T cell receptor beta chains sequenced from a single sample in a study of low-dose radiotherapy and immunotherapy resistance in tumors. Time point: after trial treatment. Specified treatment: LDRT plus nivolumab, ipilimumab, low-dose cyclophosphamide and aspirin (RACIN trial). TRAV- and TRBV-specific primers, spanning alpha and beta chains, primed first-strand cDNA. Over approximately 20 PCR cycles, TCRs were amplified from a constant-region primer and V-primer adapter. TCRdb recomputed calls from the reads with MiXCR, one row per CDR3 protein. This table holds under 110,000 distinct CDR3 sequences, around 20% found once. Sequenced material: PBMCs, taken after low-dose radiotherapy plus immunotherapy. The origin of the receptors is a male donor with prostate cancer.

This clonotype occurred many times. The chain couples TRBV7-8 to TRBJ2-3, with D tentatively TRBD1 (5 bases). Trimming took 4 bases from V and 0 from J, leaving 14 bases between them. The CDR3 is made up of 16 amino acids. CDR1 is SGHVS and CDR2 is FQNEAQ in the germline V gene. The chain's CDR3 is CASSYTGLTSTDTQYF. CDR3 in DNA: TGTGCCAGCAGCTACACAGGTCTTACTAGCACAGATACGCAGTATTTT.

This clonotype was seen ten or more times. V usage is TRBV7-6 and J usage is TRBJ2-5; 15 bases fit TRBD2. The V gene end was trimmed by 5 bases and the J gene end by 5 bases; junction bases not matched to a gene: 9. This CDR3 region has 17 residues. Germline CDR1 is SGHVS and CDR2 is FNYEAQ. The CDR3 DNA reads TGTGCCAGCAGCAACCCGGGACTAGCGGGGGGATCCGAGACCCAGTACTTC. It is translated as CASSNPGLAGGSETQYF.

This clonotype was seen more than once but under ten times. V usage is TRBV6-5 and J usage is TRBJ2-2; 7 bases are a match to TRBD1. Germline CDR1 reads MNHEY; CDR2 reads SVGAGI. V lost 0 bases and J lost 1; bases outside the gene matches: 14. CDR3 size: 20 residues. The CDR3 here is CASSYSTGPRTIRNTGELFF. CDR3 nucleotide sequence: TGTGCCAGCAGTTACTCGACAGGGCCGCGGACGATACGGAACACCGGGGAGCTGTTTTTT.

This clonotype was counted many times. An end of the junction differs from the germline gene, which may be a read error. The chain recombines TRBV2 with TRBJ2-3; no reliable D call. The CDR3 spans 13 residues. Per germline, CDR1 SNHLY and CDR2 FYNNEI. The CDR3: CASTSPTQELGNF. Written as DNA, the CDR3 is TGTGCCAGCACGTCCCCGACACAAGAGCTAGGGAATTTT.

This chain links TRBV5-4 with TRBJ2-1; 15 bases fit TRBD2. The J segment lost 3 bases and the V segment lost 0 bases, leaving 4 bases of the junction unmatched. The CDR3 consists of 18 residues. CDR1 and CDR2 (germline): SGHNT, YYREEE (reference sequence). The DNA of the CDR3 is TGTGCCAGCAGCTTGGATGGACTAGCGGGGGGGCTCTACAATGAGCAGTTCTTC. Protein product: CASSLDGLAGGLYNEQFF.

V gene TRBV20-1 combines with J gene TRBJ2-3; TRBD1 is a possible D gene (6 bases). This CDR3 comprises 14 residues. Germline CDR1 is DFQATT and CDR2 is SNEGSKA (reference sequence). V gave up 6 bases and J gave up 2 bases, with 15 bases separating them. CDR3 sequence: CSAEQGDHTDTQYF. CDR3 DNA: TGCAGTGCGGAACAGGGTGATCACACAGATACGCAGTATTTT.

This clonotype has a count of ten or more. The DNA of the CDR3 is TGTGCCAGCGGCGGAGATACGCAGTATTTT. Residues: CASGGDTQYF. The rearrangement joins TRBV4-2 to TRBJ2-3; D is undetermined. CDR3 length equals 10 residues. Trimming removed 8 bases from V and 5 bases from J, with 5 bases in between. Germline CDR1 and CDR2: LGHNA and YNFKEQ.

V and J are TRBV6-2 or TRBV6-3 and TRBJ2-3; 11 bases are a match to TRBD1. CDR1 and CDR2 (germline): MNHEY, SVGEGT. With V trimmed by 6 bases and J by 9 bases, 14 bases remained unmatched. The CDR3 is 16 residues long. The CDR3 loop is CASSGTHGQGARTQYF. The CDR3 DNA follows: TGTGCCAGCAGCGGGACACACGGACAGGGGGCCCGCACGCAGTATTTT.

This clonotype was observed at least ten times. The chain carries TRBV5-6 and TRBJ2-3; TRBD1 aligns across 7 bases. Trimming at V came to 5 bases and at J to 6 bases, leaving 15 bases not matched to a gene. From germline, CDR1 is SGHDT and CDR2 YYEEEE. The CDR3 is 16 amino acids. CDR3 residues: CASSTSAQGEKDTQYF. The CDR3 DNA follows: TGTGCCAGCAGTACATCGGCCCAGGGGGAGAAGGATACGCAGTATTTT.

This clonotype has a count of ten or more. V gene TRBV7-9 combines with J gene TRBJ1-6; D possibly corresponds to TRBD1 (6 bases). CDR1 and CDR2 from the germline V gene are SEHNR and FQNEAQ (reference sequence). CDR3 length equals 17 residues. Trimming left V 6 bases short and J 7 bases short, with 22 bases between. CDR3 sequence: CASRPGVRRGENSPLHF. The CDR3 coding sequence is TGTGCCAGCAGACCAGGGGTCCGACGAGGAGAGAATTCACCCCTCCACTTT.

The J gene is TRBJ1-2, the V gene TRBV20-1, with TRBD1 matching over 9 bases. The CDR3 contains 15 residues. CDR1 DFQATT and CDR2 SNEGSKA come from the germline V gene (reference sequence). V was clipped by 2 bases and J by 8 bases; unmatched bases: 12. CDR3 loop: CSARFATGGLRGYTF. The CDR3 DNA is TGCAGTGCTAGATTCGCGACAGGGGGTCTCCGGGGCTACACCTTC.

This clonotype has ten or more counts. One end of the junction varies from germline; a read error may be responsible. The chain recombines TRBV10-3 with TRBJ2-7, with 9 bases matching TRBD2. This CDR3 is 16 amino acids long. Germline loops: CDR1 ENHRY, CDR2 SYGVKD. The CDR3 coding sequence is TGTGCCAGCAGTAGCGGGGCGGGAGGGAACCCCTACGAGCAGTACTTC. Protein sequence: CASSSGAGGNPYEQYF.

This clonotype was observed many times. The chain recombines TRBV15 with TRBJ2-7; D call uncertain. CDR1 is LNHNV, CDR2 YYDKDF, per germline (reference sequence). The CDR3 spans 14 residues. Trimming took 1 base from V and 2 from J, leaving 9 bases between them. CDR3 DNA sequence: TGTGCCACCAGCAGAGGAGGCCTTCCCTACGAGCAGTACTTC. Amino acid sequence: CATSRGGLPYEQYF.

In its sample, this clonotype was seen many times. The V call is TRBV20-1, the J call TRBJ2-3; TRBD2 agrees at 13 bases. CDR1 DFQATT and CDR2 SNEGSKA come from the germline V gene (reference sequence). V trimming: 7 bases; J trimming: 2 bases; junction bases outside the gene matches: 6. There are 15 residues in the CDR3. In nucleotides, the CDR3 is TGCAGTGTCTATGGACTAGCGGGGGCCACAGATACGCAGTATTTT. Translated, it gives CSVYGLAGATDTQYF.

This clonotype was recorded a few times. The rearrangement uses TRBV20-1 and TRBJ2-2; 10 nucleotides line up with TRBD2. With 5 bases clipped from V and 8 bases from J, the junction kept 11 bases outside the gene matches. Germline CDR1 reads DFQATT; CDR2 reads SNEGSKA (reference sequence). The CDR3 is 15 residues long. DNA of the CDR3: TGCAGTGCTCTGGAGAGCGGGGGGGCATTTGGGGAGCTGTTTTTT. This encodes CSALESGGAFGELFF.

This clonotype was seen at least ten times. The CDR3, as DNA: TGTGCCAGCAGCTTGGATCAGCGGGGTCCCCCCAATGAGCAGTTCTTC. It encodes CASSLDQRGPPNEQFF. This chain links TRBV5-4 with TRBJ2-1; 7 bases agree with TRBD2. Unmatched junction bases numbered 9, after V lost 0 bases and J lost 6 bases. The length of the CDR3 is 16 residues. The germline V gene has CDR1 SGHNT and CDR2 YYREEE (reference sequence).

The chain carries TRBV12-3 or TRBV12-4 and TRBJ1-1, with unresolved D. This CDR3 comprises 13 residues. V was shortened by 2 bases and J by 5 bases, with 9 bases between the two germline ends. Written as DNA, the CDR3 is TGTGCCAGCAGTTTAATTAAGGAGACTGAAGCTTTCTTT. This translates into CASSLIKETEAFF.